A single sample is the source of the 21 T cell receptor beta chains below, sequenced in a study of memory CD4+ T cells and cytomegalovirus serostatus. Single viable CD3+CD4+CD8-CD45RO+ cells were sorted as the memory CD4+ T cells. Using immunoSEQ multiplex PCR, the repertoire was profiled, and TCRdb retains in-frame clones only, with some absent. The sample consists of about 92,000 clones, 75% to 85% of them appearing once. The source material was memory CD4+ T cells from blood. These receptors all stem from an adult in good health and CMV-seropositive.

The V and J genes are TRBV1 and TRBJ2-5; the table names TRBD2, a call not compared with the DNA. TRBV1 is an annotated pseudogene. This CDR3 is built from 16 residues. CDR3 coding DNA: TGCACCAGCAGCCAAGGATCCGGGACTAGCAAACAGACCCAGTACTTC. It translates to CTSSQGSGTSKQTQYF.

The chain employs TRBV6-5 and TRBJ2-7; D is ambiguous. Germline CDR1 reads MNHEY; CDR2 reads SVGAGI. This CDR3 has 12 residues. Trimming left V 5 bases short and J 3 bases short, with 8 bases between. DNA for the CDR3: TGTGCCAGCAGTGAAGGGCTCTACGAGCAGTACTTC. Translated, it gives CASSEGLYEQYF.

This clone was seen more than once but under ten times. The chain is built from TRBV7-9 and TRBJ2-7; 7 nucleotides align to TRBD2. Germline CDR1 and CDR2: SEHNR and FQNEAQ (reference sequence). V lost 1 base, J lost 4 bases, and 7 bases stayed unmatched. The CDR3 runs 15 residues. CDR3 sequence: CASSLEGGSTYEQYF. The CDR3 nucleotides are TGTGCCAGCAGCTTAGAGGGCGGGAGTACGTACGAGCAGTACTTC.

The V gene is TRBV7-2, the J gene TRBJ2-7; possibly TRBD1 or TRBD2 for D (5 bases each). The CDR3 covers 17 residues. The V gene's germline CDR1 is SGHTA and CDR2 FQGNSA. V was pared by 0 bases and J by 4 bases, with 19 bases between. In DNA, the CDR3 is TGTGCCAGCAGCTTAGCTTTTTCAGGGACGACACCTTACGAGCAGTACTTC. Amino acids: CASSLAFSGTTPYEQYF.

A single count supports this clone. The V call is TRBV2, the J call TRBJ2-2; 8 nucleotides line up with TRBD2. With V trimmed by 11 bases and J by 4 bases, 9 bases remained unmatched. Germline CDR1 reads SNHLY; CDR2 reads FYNNEI. The CDR3 is made up of 14 amino acids. The DNA of the CDR3 is TGTGCCGGATTAGCGGGATATTTCACCGGGGAGCTGTTTTTT. Protein sequence: CAGLAGYFTGELFF.

This chain joins TRBV11-2 and TRBJ2-7; 9 nucleotides line up with TRBD1. CDR1 and CDR2 (germline): SGHAT, FQNNGV. V lost 6 bases and J lost 3; bases outside the gene matches: 9. This CDR3 is built from 15 residues. The CDR3 protein is CASRRVRDRVYEQYF. CDR3 coding DNA: TGTGCCAGCAGAAGAGTCCGGGACAGGGTCTACGAGCAGTACTTC. The entire variable domain, with the rest obtained from reference TRBV11-2 and TRBJ2-7, is as follows: EAGVAQSPRYKIIEKRQSVAFWCNPISGHATLYWYQQILGQGPKLLIQFQNNGVVDDSQLPKDRFSAERLKGVDSTLKIQPAKLEDSAVYLCASRRVRDRVYEQYFGPGTRLTVT.

The V and J genes are TRBV28 and TRBJ2-2; the D is unclear. The germline CDR1 and CDR2 sequences are MDHEN and SYDVKM. V lost 2 bases to trimming and J lost 6 bases, with 13 bases between them. CDR3 length: 15 residues. CDR3 DNA: TGTGCCAGCAGTTTAGTGGCTAGTGGGGCCGGGGAGCTGTTTTTT. It is translated as CASSLVASGAGELFF.

The chain has TRBV7-3 and TRBJ2-1, with a possible D match to TRBD1 (5 bases). V shed 5 bases and J shed 8 bases, with 13 bases lying between them. Germline CDR1 is SGHTA and CDR2 is FQGTGA. The CDR3 length is 13 residues. The CDR3 bases are TGTGCCAGCAGCGAAACAGGTTCGGATGAGCAGTTCTTC. It translates to CASSETGSDEQFF.

This clone occurred once. The same CDR3 arises from other DNA sequences in this sample as well. This chain connects TRBV9 to TRBJ2-1, with D tentatively TRBD2 (6 bases). Germline CDR1 and CDR2: SGDLS and YYNGEE. There are 14 residues in the CDR3. V was shortened by 0 bases and J by 6 bases, with 10 bases between the two germline ends. CDR3 sequence (DNA): TGTGCCAGCAGCGTAGAAATGGGACTCAATGAGCAGTTCTTC. Translated, it gives CASSVEMGLNEQFF.

The V and J genes are TRBV7-2 and TRBJ2-7, with a weak D call TRBD2 (6 bases). The CDR3 covers 16 residues. The ends were cut back, 0 bases at V and 3 bases at J, with 15 bases in the middle. The germline CDR1 and CDR2 sequences are SGHTA and FQGNSA. CDR3 sequence: CASSLAQAGGIYEQYF. The CDR3 DNA sequence: TGTGCCAGCAGCTTAGCCCAAGCCGGGGGTATCTACGAGCAGTACTTC.

This clone was seen a few times. The chain recombines TRBV7-2 with TRBJ2-2; D remains ambiguous. V lost 4 bases to trimming and J lost 6 bases, with 6 bases between them. The CDR3 contains 12 residues. CDR1 and CDR2 from the germline V gene are SGHTA and FQGNSA. CDR3 DNA sequence: TGTGCCAGCAGCTCCCCAGCCGGGGAGCTGTTTTTT. The encoded protein is CASSSPAGELFF.

Only a few counts were recorded for this clone. CDR3 sequence reads: CASSSRTEAFF. In DNA form, the CDR3 reads TGTGCCAGCAGCTCCCGAACTGAAGCTTTCTTT. The chain carries TRBV7-2 and TRBJ1-1, with D uncertain. This CDR3 has 11 amino acids. The germline V gene has CDR1 SGHTA and CDR2 FQGNSA. Trimming stripped 4 bases from V and 5 bases from J, with 5 bases between.

This chain connects TRBV5-4 to TRBJ2-1; the match to TRBD2 covers 12 bases. There are 16 residues in the CDR3. CDR1 and CDR2 (germline): SGHNT, YYREEE (reference sequence). V was pared by 4 bases and J by 8 bases, with 10 bases of the junction left unmatched. CDR3 bases: TGTGCCAGCAGCAGGCGACTAGCGGGAGACAATGATGAGCAGTTCTTC. Its translation: CASSRRLAGDNDEQFF.

J is TRBJ1-5 and V is TRBV30, with D perhaps matching TRBD1 (5 bases). The CDR3 has 14 residues. Germline values: CDR1 GTSNPN, CDR2 SVGIG (reference sequence). Trimming cost V 0 bases and J 2 bases, with 8 bases left between them. CDR3: CAWSVGARNQPQHF. CDR3 DNA sequence: TGTGCCTGGAGTGTAGGGGCGCGCAATCAGCCCCAGCATTTT.

The chain has TRBV6-1 and TRBJ2-2; D gene uncertain. The germline V and J ends were trimmed by 10 bases and 2 bases, with 11 bases remaining between them. The CDR3 spans 13 residues. Germline loops: CDR1 MNHNS, CDR2 SASEGT. CDR3 DNA sequence: TGTGCCACCTTACTCGACAACACCGGGGAGCTGTTTTTT. Translation gives CATLLDNTGELFF.

V usage is TRBV5-4 and J usage is TRBJ1-6; 8 bases fit TRBD1. The CDR3 is 18 residues long. Germline values: CDR1 SGHNT, CDR2 YYREEE (reference sequence). V trimming: 3 bases; J trimming: 1 base; junction bases outside the gene matches: 9. CDR3 coding DNA: TGTGCCAGCAGCTATTCTCCAGGGGGCAGATCCTATAATTCACCCCTCCACTTT. Its protein product is CASSYSPGGRSYNSPLHF.

The chain couples TRBV6-1 to TRBJ2-1; D ambiguous. The CDR3 is 13 amino acids. V dropped 5 bases and J dropped 10 bases, with 15 bases sitting between them. Germline lookup yields CDR1 MNHNS and CDR2 SASEGT. CDR3 sequence reads: CASSYDALGEQFF. The CDR3 DNA follows: TGTGCCAGCAGTTATGACGCGTTGGGGGAGCAGTTCTTC.

V usage is TRBV7-3 and J usage is TRBJ2-2; D is perhaps TRBD1 or TRBD2 (5 bases each). Germline V gene data show CDR1 as SGHTA and CDR2 as FQGTGA. The CDR3 length is 14 residues. The germline V and J ends were trimmed by 5 bases and 5 bases, with 12 bases remaining between them. The CDR3 nucleotides are TGTGCCAGCAGCACAGGACTGGGGACCGGGGAGCTGTTTTTT. Its protein product is CASSTGLGTGELFF.

The V gene is TRBV19, the J gene TRBJ2-5, with TRBD2 identical over 7 bases. The CDR3 spans 14 residues. V trimming: 5 bases; J trimming: 5 bases; junction bases outside the gene matches: 8. The germline CDR1 and CDR2 sequences are LNHDA and SQIVND (reference sequence). CDR3 in amino acids: CASSWSGGEETQYF. The CDR3 nucleotides are TGTGCCAGTAGTTGGTCGGGAGGAGAGGAGACCCAGTACTTC.

The genes are TRBV7-9 and TRBJ2-1; D gene uncertain. Per the germline V gene, CDR1 is SEHNR and CDR2 is FQNEAQ (reference sequence). V was pared by 2 bases and J by 7 bases, with 9 bases between. The CDR3 loop spans 13 amino acids. In nucleotides, the CDR3 is TGTGCCAGCAGCTTACAATCGCTGAATGAGCAGTTCTTC. As protein: CASSLQSLNEQFF.

The CDR3, as DNA: TGCAGCGTTGCAGTTTCGTCCAGCACCGGGGAGCTGTTTTTT. This codes for CSVAVSSSTGELFF. The chain combines TRBV29-1 with TRBJ2-2; D ambiguous. CDR3 size: 14 residues. V lost 4 bases, J lost 4 bases, and 13 bases lay in between. CDR1 and CDR2 from the germline V gene are SQVTM and ANQGSEA.